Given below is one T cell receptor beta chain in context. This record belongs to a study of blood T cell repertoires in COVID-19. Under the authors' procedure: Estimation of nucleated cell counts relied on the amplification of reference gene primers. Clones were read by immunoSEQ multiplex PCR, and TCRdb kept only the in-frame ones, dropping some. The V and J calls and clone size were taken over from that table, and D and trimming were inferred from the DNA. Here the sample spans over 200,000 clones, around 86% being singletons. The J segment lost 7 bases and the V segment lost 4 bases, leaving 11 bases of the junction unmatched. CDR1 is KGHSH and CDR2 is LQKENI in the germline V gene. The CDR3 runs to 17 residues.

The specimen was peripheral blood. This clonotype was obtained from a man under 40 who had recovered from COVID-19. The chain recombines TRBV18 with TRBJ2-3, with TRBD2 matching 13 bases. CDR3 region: CASSQTGLAGTINTQYF. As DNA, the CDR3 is TGTGCCAGCTCACAAACGGGACTAGCGGGGACAATTAATACGCAGTATTTT.